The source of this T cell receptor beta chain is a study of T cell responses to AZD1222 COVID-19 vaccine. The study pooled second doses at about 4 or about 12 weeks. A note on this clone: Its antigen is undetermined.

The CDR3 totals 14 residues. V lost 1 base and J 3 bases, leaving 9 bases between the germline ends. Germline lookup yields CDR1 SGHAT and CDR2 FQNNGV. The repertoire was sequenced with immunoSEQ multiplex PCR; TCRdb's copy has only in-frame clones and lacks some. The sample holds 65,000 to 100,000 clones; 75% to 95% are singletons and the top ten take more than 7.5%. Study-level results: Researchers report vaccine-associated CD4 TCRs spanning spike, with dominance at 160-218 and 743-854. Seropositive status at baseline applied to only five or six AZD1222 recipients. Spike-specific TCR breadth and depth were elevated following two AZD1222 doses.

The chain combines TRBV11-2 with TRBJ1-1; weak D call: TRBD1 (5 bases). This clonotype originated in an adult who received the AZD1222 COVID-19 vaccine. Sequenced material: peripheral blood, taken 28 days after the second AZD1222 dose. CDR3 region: CASSLGRRDTEAFF. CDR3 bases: TGTGCCAGCAGCTTAGGGCGCAGGGACACTGAAGCTTTCTTT.